The following is a T cell receptor (beta chain) sequence with its context. Antigen: not known. All of the isolated RNA was reverse transcribed, so expressed TCRB transcripts were sequenced. Profiled with immunoSEQ multiplex PCR; TCRdb holds only in-frame clones, not every one. Of 250,000 to 300,000 clones in the sample, about 8.5% were seen once. CDR3 length equals 14 residues. Trimming removed 0 bases from V and 3 bases from J, with 7 bases in between. Germline CDR1 reads SGHTA; CDR2 reads FQGNSA. Each of the CD4+ naive, central memory, regulatory and stem cell-like memory populations was sorted via CD45RO/CCR7/CD25/CD127/CD95/CD27. The data are from a study of beta chain features in type 1 diabetes. Findings of the study overall: Junctions at VDJ sites from type 1 diabetes patients had fewer insertions and more deletions.

The receptor was isolated from a woman younger than 35 in good health. The V and J genes are TRBV7-2 and TRBJ2-3; the D is unclear. Sequenced material: central memory CD4+ T cells from blood. The CDR3, as DNA: TGTGCCAGCAGCTTAGCCCAGGCTACAGATACGCAGTATTTT. Encoded protein: CASSLAQATDTQYF.